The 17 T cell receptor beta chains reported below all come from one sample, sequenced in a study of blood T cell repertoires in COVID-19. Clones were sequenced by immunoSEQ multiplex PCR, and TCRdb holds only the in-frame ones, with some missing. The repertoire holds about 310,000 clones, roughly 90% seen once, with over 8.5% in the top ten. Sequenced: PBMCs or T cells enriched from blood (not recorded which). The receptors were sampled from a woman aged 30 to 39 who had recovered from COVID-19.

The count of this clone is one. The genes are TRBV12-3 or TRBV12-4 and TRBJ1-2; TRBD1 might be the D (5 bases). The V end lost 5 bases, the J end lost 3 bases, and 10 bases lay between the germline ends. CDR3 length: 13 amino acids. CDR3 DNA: TGTGCCAGCAGTCGACAGACTCACTATGGCTACACCTTC. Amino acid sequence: CASSRQTHYGYTF.

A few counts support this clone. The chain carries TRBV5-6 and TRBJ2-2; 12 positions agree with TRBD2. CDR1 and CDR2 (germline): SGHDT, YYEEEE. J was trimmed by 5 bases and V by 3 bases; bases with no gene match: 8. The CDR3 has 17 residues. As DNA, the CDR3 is TGTGCCAGCAGCTGGGGACTAGCGGGTCATGGGACCGGGGAGCTGTTTTTT. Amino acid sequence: CASSWGLAGHGTGELFF.

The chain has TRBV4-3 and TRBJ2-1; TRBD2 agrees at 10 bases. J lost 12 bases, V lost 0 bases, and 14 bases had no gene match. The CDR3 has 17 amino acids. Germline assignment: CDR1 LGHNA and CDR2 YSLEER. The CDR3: CASSQDTSGTSLWGQFF. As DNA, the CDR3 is TGCGCCAGCAGCCAAGATACTAGCGGGACGTCGTTATGGGGGCAGTTCTTC.

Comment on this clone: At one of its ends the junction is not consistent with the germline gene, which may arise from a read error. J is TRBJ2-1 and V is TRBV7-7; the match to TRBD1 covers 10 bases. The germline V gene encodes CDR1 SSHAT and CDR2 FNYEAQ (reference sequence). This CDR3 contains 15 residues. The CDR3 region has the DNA TGTGCTAGCAGCCCTAGGACAGGGGGCTACAATGAGCAGTTCTTC. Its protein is CASSPRTGGYNEQFF.

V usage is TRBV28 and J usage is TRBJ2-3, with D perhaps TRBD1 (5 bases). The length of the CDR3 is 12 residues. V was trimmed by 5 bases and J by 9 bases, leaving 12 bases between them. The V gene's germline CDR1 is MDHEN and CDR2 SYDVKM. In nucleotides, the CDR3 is TGTGCCAGCAGTCAAAGACAGTTAACGCAGTATTTT. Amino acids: CASSQRQLTQYF.

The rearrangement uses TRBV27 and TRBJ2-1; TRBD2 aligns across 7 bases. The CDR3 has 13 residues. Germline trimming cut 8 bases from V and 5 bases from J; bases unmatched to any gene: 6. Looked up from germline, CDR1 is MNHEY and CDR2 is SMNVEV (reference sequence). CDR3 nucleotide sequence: TGTGCCAGCCAGCTCCTAGCGGACAATGAGCAGTTCTTC. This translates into CASQLLADNEQFF.

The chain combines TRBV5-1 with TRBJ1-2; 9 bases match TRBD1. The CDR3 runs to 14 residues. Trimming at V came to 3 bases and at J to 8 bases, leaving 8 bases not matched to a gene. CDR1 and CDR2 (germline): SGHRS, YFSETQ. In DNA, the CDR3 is TGCGCCAGCAGCTCGGCTGGGACAGGGCGAGGCTACACCTTC. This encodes CASSSAGTGRGYTF.

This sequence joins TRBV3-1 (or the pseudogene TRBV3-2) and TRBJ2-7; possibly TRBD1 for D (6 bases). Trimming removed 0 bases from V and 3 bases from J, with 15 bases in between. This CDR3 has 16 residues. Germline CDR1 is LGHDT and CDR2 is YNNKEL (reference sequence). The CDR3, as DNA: TGTGCCAGCAGCCAAGATGGGGGCCAGGGTGTCTACGAGCAGTACTTC. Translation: CASSQDGGQGVYEQYF.

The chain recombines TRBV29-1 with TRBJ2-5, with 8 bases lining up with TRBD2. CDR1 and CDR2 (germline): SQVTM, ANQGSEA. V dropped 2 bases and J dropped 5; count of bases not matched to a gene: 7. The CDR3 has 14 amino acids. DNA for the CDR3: TGCAGCGTTGAAATGACGGGAGGGCGTGAGACCCAGTACTTC. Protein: CSVEMTGGRETQYF.

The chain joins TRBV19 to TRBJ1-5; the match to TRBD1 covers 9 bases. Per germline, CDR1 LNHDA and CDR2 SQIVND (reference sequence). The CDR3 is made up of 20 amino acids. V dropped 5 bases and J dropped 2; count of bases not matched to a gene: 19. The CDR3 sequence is CASSSGSGQGWQGGNQPQHF. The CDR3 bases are TGTGCCAGTAGTTCCGGCTCGGGACAGGGTTGGCAAGGGGGCAATCAGCCCCAGCATTTT.

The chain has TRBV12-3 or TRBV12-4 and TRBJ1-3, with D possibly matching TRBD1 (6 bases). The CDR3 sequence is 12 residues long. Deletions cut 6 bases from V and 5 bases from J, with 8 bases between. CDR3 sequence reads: CASRDRRNTIYF. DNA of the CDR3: TGTGCCAGCAGGGACAGAAGAAACACCATATATTTT.

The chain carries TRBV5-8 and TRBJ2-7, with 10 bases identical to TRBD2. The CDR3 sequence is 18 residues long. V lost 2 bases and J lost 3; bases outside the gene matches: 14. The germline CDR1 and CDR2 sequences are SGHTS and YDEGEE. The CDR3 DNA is TGTGCCAGCAGCTTAGGACTAGCGGATCCCTCCCTCTACTACGAGCAGTACTTC. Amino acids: CASSLGLADPSLYYEQYF.

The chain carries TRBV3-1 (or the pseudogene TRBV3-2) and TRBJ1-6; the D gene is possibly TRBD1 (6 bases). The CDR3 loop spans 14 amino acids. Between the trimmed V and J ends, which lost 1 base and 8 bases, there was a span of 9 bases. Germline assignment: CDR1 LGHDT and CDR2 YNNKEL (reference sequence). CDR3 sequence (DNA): TGTGCCAGCAGCCAAGCAGGGGATGATTCACCCCTCCACTTT. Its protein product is CASSQAGDDSPLHF.

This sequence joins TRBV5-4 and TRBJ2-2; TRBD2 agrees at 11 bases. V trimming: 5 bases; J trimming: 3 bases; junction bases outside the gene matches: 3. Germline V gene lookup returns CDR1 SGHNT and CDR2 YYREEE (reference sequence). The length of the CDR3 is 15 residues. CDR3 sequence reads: CASRPGLADTGELFF. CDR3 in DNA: TGTGCCAGCAGGCCGGGACTAGCGGACACCGGGGAGCTGTTTTTT.

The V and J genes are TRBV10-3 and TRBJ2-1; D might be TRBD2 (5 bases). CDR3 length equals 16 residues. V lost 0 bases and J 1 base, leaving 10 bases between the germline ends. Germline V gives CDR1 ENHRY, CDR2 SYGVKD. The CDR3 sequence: CAISESGAGSYNEQFF. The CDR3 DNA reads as TGTGCCATCAGTGAGTCGGGAGCAGGTTCCTACAATGAGCAGTTCTTC.

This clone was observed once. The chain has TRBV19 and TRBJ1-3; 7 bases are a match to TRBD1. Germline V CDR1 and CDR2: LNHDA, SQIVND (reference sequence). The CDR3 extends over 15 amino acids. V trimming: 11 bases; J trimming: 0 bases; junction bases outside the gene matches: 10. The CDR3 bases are TGTGCCTGCATTGGACAGGCCGGCTCTGGAAACACCATATATTTT. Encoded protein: CACIGQAGSGNTIYF.

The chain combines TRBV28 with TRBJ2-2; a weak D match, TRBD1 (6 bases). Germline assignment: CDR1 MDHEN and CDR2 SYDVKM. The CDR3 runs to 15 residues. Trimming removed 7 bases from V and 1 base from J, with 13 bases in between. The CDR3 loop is CASIKGHGNTGELFF. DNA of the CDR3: TGTGCCAGCATCAAGGGACACGGGAACACCGGGGAGCTGTTTTTT.